A single sample is the source of the 2 T cell receptor beta chains below, sequenced in a study of T cell repertoires in aging, cancer and after chemotherapy (dated by TCRdb to about 2019). These reads were obtained on an Illumina MiSeq. Using a mixed TRB-A/B primer pool, multiplex touch-down PCR amplified rearranged TRB sequences covering the V, D and J segments. The raw public data were reprocessed by TCRdb itself: fastp quality trimming at Q25, MiXCR clonotype calling, in-frame beta chains only. Each entry merges the rows of one CDR3 protein and shows their most common DNA and genes. This sample comprises some 11,000 distinct CDR3 sequences, roughly 45% of them detected only once. The ten largest clones add up to 6.5% to 8% of the sample. Genomic DNA extracted from peripheral blood, rather than sorted cells or RNA, was used as the source for amplification of TCR beta rearrangements. Sequenced: blood. These receptors all come from a human donor in good health.

This clonotype occurred a few times. The chain couples TRBV30 to TRBJ2-1, with D possibly matching TRBD2 (6 bases). CDR3 size: 13 residues. V was cut by 6 bases and J by 3 bases, with 12 bases left in between. Per germline, CDR1 GTSNPN and CDR2 SVGIG (reference sequence). This chain's CDR3 is CACTRGNYNEQFF. In DNA, the CDR3 is TGTGCCTGTACTCGCGGGAACTACAATGAGCAGTTCTTC. Supplemented by reference TRBV30 and TRBJ2-1, the full variable domain reads SQTIHQWPATLVQPVGSPLSLECTVEGTSNPNLYWYRQAAGRGLQLLFYSVGIGQISSEVPQNLSASRPQDRQFILSSKKLLLSDSGFYLCACTRGNYNEQFFGPGTRLTVL.

This sequence joins TRBV20-1 and TRBJ2-1; D not certain. V lost 2 bases, J lost 5 bases, and 13 bases lay in between. Germline V lookup: CDR1 DFQATT, CDR2 SNEGSKA (reference sequence). CDR3 size: 14 residues. The CDR3 is CSARSGPVNNEQFF. DNA for the CDR3: TGCAGTGCTAGAAGTGGGCCAGTTAACAATGAGCAGTTCTTC.